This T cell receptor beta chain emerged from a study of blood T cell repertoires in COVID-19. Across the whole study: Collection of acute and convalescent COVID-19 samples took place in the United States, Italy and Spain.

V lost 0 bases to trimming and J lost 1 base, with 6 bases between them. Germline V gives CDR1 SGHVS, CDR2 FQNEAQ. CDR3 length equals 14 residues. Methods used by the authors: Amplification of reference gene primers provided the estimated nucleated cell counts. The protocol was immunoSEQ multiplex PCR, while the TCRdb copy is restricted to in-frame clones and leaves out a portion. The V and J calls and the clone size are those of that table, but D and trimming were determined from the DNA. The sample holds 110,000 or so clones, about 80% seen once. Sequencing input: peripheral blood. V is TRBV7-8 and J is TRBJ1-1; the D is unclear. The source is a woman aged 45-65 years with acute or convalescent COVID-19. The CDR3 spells CASSLAPQNTEAFF. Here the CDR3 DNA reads TGTGCCAGCAGCTTAGCGCCACAGAACACTGAAGCTTTCTTT.